Listed below are T cell receptor beta chains from one sample, sequenced in a study of T cell responses to AZD1222 COVID-19 vaccine. Some clones are missing from TCRdb's copy, which holds only in-frame ones; the method was immunoSEQ multiplex PCR. The sample holds some 120,000 clones, about nine tenths seen once. Sequencing was performed on peripheral blood, taken on day 0 of AZD1222 vaccination. The receptor set was obtained from an adult in good health. The CDR3 runs from the conserved cysteine through the conserved F or W. The D gene is left open where the match is weak. Size is stated for part of the rows, as once, few or many counts, or as a class when the clone is expanded.

V gene	J gene	D gene	clone size	CDR3 protein	CDR3 DNA
TRBV19	TRBJ2-3	TRBD2	once	CASRNSGGTDTQYF	TGTGCCAGCCGCAATAGCGGGGGCACAGATACGCAGTATTTT
TRBV6-1	TRBJ2-2	NA	NA	CASSELATLPSGELFF	TGTGCCAGCAGTGAACTAGCGACACTCCCCTCCGGGGAGCTGTTTTTT
TRBV4-2	TRBJ2-1	TRBD1	NA	CASSQGGGQGTLGEQFF	TGTGCCAGCAGCCAGGGGGGAGGACAGGGAACGTTGGGTGAGCAGTTCTTC
TRBV29-1	TRBJ2-1	NA	once	CSVNRVLDNEQFF	TGCAGCGTCAACAGGGTATTGGATAATGAGCAGTTCTTC
TRBV9	TRBJ1-1	NA	NA	CASRRGAMEGTEAFF	TGTGCCAGCAGGAGGGGGGCCATGGAGGGGACTGAAGCTTTCTTT
TRBV7-2	TRBJ2-7	NA	few	CASSLEAHSYEQYF	TGTGCCAGCAGCTTAGAGGCTCACTCCTACGAGCAGTACTTC
TRBV5-1	TRBJ2-7	NA	NA	CASSLGPEQYF	TGCGCCAGCAGCTTAGGGCCCGAGCAGTACTTC
TRBV19	TRBJ1-1	TRBD1	NA	CASSSPGQATEAFF	TGTGCCAGTAGTTCTCCAGGACAGGCCACTGAAGCTTTCTTT
TRBV5-4	TRBJ1-2	TRBD1	NA	CASSLEAGQGYGYTF	TGTGCCAGCAGCTTGGAGGCGGGACAGGGGTATGGCTACACCTTC
TRBV30	TRBJ1-2	NA	NA	CAWSSWGGYTF	TGTGCCTGGAGCTCCTGGGGTGGCTACACCTTC
TRBV28	TRBJ1-5	TRBD1	NA	CASSPGQGAFQPQHF	TGTGCCAGCAGCCCGGGACAGGGGGCCTTTCAGCCCCAGCATTTT
TRBV27	TRBJ2-7	TRBD1	NA	CASSFTPSGGWYEQYF	TGTGCCAGCAGTTTTACGCCGTCAGGGGGCTGGTACGAGCAGTACTTC
TRBV19	TRBJ1-2	NA	NA	CATSSGRYGYTF	TGTGCCACCTCTTCGGGTAGATATGGCTACACCTTC
TRBV5-1	TRBJ2-5	TRBD2	NA	CASSRLAGPQETQYF	TGCGCCAGCAGCCGACTAGCGGGGCCTCAAGAGACCCAGTACTTC
TRBV28	TRBJ2-2	NA	NA	CASSFAGIVGELFF	TGTGCCAGCAGTTTTGCAGGGATAGTCGGGGAGCTGTTTTTT
TRBV3-1/TRBV3-2	TRBJ1-6	NA	NA	CASSQGTDRNSPLHF	TGTGCCAGCAGCCAAGGGACAGACAGGAATTCACCCCTCCACTTT
TRBV28	TRBJ1-1	TRBD1	few	CASSLPRWDRTEAFF	TGTGCCAGCAGCTTACCGAGATGGGACAGGACTGAAGCTTTCTTT
TRBV15	TRBJ1-3	TRBD1	NA	CATSPGGVSSGNTIYF	TGTGCCACCAGCCCAGGGGGGGTCTCCTCTGGAAACACCATATATTTT
TRBV6-6	TRBJ1-4	NA	NA	CASSLPSSRAKNEKLFF	TGTGCCAGCAGTCTACCGAGCAGCAGGGCGAAGAATGAAAAACTGTTTTTT
TRBV6-5	TRBJ1-3	NA	NA	CATQRVLSGNTIYF	TGTGCCACCCAGAGGGTCCTCTCTGGAAACACCATATATTTT
TRBV18	TRBJ1-3	TRBD1	NA	CASSPGTGEGNTIYF	TGTGCCAGCTCACCCGGGACAGGGGAAGGAAACACCATATATTTT
TRBV28	TRBJ1-2	TRBD1	NA	CASSLSGTGTRYGYTF	TGTGCCAGCAGTTTATCCGGGACAGGGACTCGCTATGGCTACACCTTC
TRBV5-1	TRBJ2-7	NA	few	CASSSTGGLYF	TGCGCCAGCAGCTCCACGGGGGGCTTGTACTTC
TRBV2	TRBJ1-2	NA	few	CASSEQTRYGYTF	TGTGCCAGCAGTGAACAGACCCGATATGGCTACACCTTC
TRBV5-1	TRBJ1-1	TRBD1	NA	CASSYRDRDTEAFF	TGCGCCAGCAGCTACCGGGACAGGGATACTGAAGCTTTCTTT
TRBV6-2/TRBV6-3	TRBJ2-1	TRBD2	NA	CASSYSRLAGAFSSYNEQFF	TGTGCCAGCAGTTACTCGAGGTTAGCGGGGGCCTTTAGCTCCTACAATGAGCAGTTCTTC
TRBV2	TRBJ1-2	NA	few	CASSEFIGKYGYTF	TGTGCCAGCAGTGAATTTATAGGAAAGTATGGCTACACCTTC